Below, 12 T cell receptor beta chains from the same sample are listed, as sequenced in a study of blood T cells in healthy people across ages. Next came a second PCR, run for about 6 to 11 cycles, which used a sample-barcoded 5' primer along with a J-beta primer mix. In TCRdb, the 5' RACE reads were re-called with MiXCR into one record per CDR3 protein. In the table there are 780,000 or so distinct CDR3 sequences, approximately 53% of which are singletons. What was sequenced was blood. These receptor sequences come from a man between 40 and 49 years old in good health.

The chain joins TRBV15 to TRBJ2-5; a possible D gene is TRBD1 (5 bases). The CDR3 covers 16 residues. V was shortened by 6 bases and J by 5 bases, with 22 bases between the two germline ends. Germline V gene sequence: CDR1 LNHNV, CDR2 YYDKDF (reference sequence). The CDR3 region has the DNA TGTGCCACCAGTCAGACAGATCTGGGCGCTCGTGAGACCCAGTACTTC. Residues: CATSQTDLGARETQYF. The entire variable domain, with the rest obtained from reference TRBV15 and TRBJ2-5, is as follows: DAMVIQNPRYQVTQFGKPVTLSCSQTLNHNVMYWYQQKSSQAPKLLFHYYDKDFNNEADTPDNFQSRRPNTSFCFLDIRSPGLGDTAMYLCATSQTDLGARETQYFGPGTRLLVL.

V is TRBV5-4 and J is TRBJ1-5; D gene ambiguous. CDR1 SGHNT and CDR2 YYREEE come from the germline V gene (reference sequence). V lost 3 bases to trimming and J lost 1 base, with 8 bases between them. The CDR3 contains 14 residues. CDR3 sequence: CASSSPGSNQPQHF. The CDR3 DNA follows: TGTGCCAGCAGCTCGCCTGGGAGCAATCAGCCCCAGCATTTT.

The rearrangement links TRBV20-1 to TRBJ1-5; D perhaps matches TRBD1 (5 bases). Between the trimmed V and J ends, which lost 3 bases and 5 bases, there was a span of 23 bases. The germline V gene encodes CDR1 DFQATT and CDR2 SNEGSKA (reference sequence). This CDR3 region has 17 residues. The CDR3 nucleotides are TGCAGTGCTAGGTTGCCGGGACCACTGTTAGAAGATCAGCCCCAGCATTTT. Translating gives CSARLPGPLLEDQPQHF.

The CDR3: CSATGKTGPGEQYF. CDR3 bases: TGCAGTGCTACGGGGAAAACAGGGCCGGGCGAGCAGTACTTC. V usage is TRBV20-1 and J usage is TRBJ2-7; possibly TRBD1 for D (6 bases). This CDR3 comprises 14 residues. Germline loops: CDR1 DFQATT, CDR2 SNEGSKA (reference sequence). Trimming removed 4 bases from V and 6 bases from J, with 19 bases in between.

The table lists this clonotype with a count of one. The germline gene is not matched at one end of the junction; a read error may be the cause. The V and J genes are TRBV20-1 and TRBJ1-3; no clear D. This CDR3 is built from 13 residues. Germline V gene lookup returns CDR1 DFQATT and CDR2 SNEGSKA (reference sequence). The chain's CDR3 is CSAEPYSGNTLYF. For the CDR3, the DNA is TGCAGTGCTGAGCCCTACTCTGGAAACACCTTATATTTT.

This chain uses TRBV6-1 with TRBJ2-7, with D hard to call. The CDR3 has 14 amino acids. Germline V CDR1 and CDR2: MNHNS, SASEGT. Trimming pared 4 bases from V and 0 bases from J, leaving 10 bases between. CDR3 bases: TGTGCCAGCAGTGGGACCGTCCTCTCCTACGAGCAGTACTTC. Translation: CASSGTVLSYEQYF.

This sequence joins TRBV12-3 or TRBV12-4 and TRBJ2-3; the D is unclear. This CDR3 contains 14 residues. V was pared by 4 bases and J by 4 bases, with 12 bases between. CDR3 amino acids: CASSSPASPDTQYF. CDR3 bases: TGTGCCAGCAGTTCGCCGGCATCTCCAGATACGCAGTATTTT.

This clonotype showed up just a few times. V usage is TRBV27 and J usage is TRBJ2-7; 9 bases are a match to TRBD1. The junction had 6 bases not matched to a gene; V was cut back by 0 bases and J by 6 bases. The CDR3 totals 15 residues. The germline gives CDR1 MNHEY, CDR2 SMNVEV (reference sequence). In nucleotides, the CDR3 is TGTGCCAGCAGTTTATCTTGGACAGGGGCGGGCGAGCAGTACTTC. Translated, it gives CASSLSWTGAGEQYF.

The table lists this clonotype with a few counts. The chain recombines TRBV27 with TRBJ2-7; possibly TRBD1 for D (5 bases). In germline, CDR1 is MNHEY, CDR2 SMNVEV (reference sequence). Trimming left V 5 bases short and J 6 bases short, with 14 bases between. The CDR3 is made up of 13 amino acids. CDR3 DNA sequence: TGTGCCAGCAGTGGCTTTTCAGGGCTCGAGCAGTACTTC. Its protein is CASSGFSGLEQYF.

This chain links TRBV27 with TRBJ2-5; no definite D call. The CDR3 extends over 16 amino acids. Germline-derived CDR1 and CDR2 are MNHEY and SMNVEV (reference sequence). Trimming left V 2 bases short and J 1 base short, with 14 bases between. CDR3 DNA: TGTGCCAGCAGTTTAGGGTTCCCAGGCGGCCAAGAGACCCAGTACTTC. This translates into CASSLGFPGGQETQYF.

Concerning this clonotype itself: A read error may account for a junction end that differs from germline. The CDR3 loop reads CASSLSRGDRGNEQFF. As DNA, the CDR3 is TGTGCCAGTAGTTTATCACGGGGGGACCGGGGGAATGAGCAGTTCTTC. This chain joins TRBV27 and TRBJ2-1; 7 bases fit TRBD2. The CDR3 is 16 residues long. Germline loops: CDR1 MNHEY, CDR2 SMNVEV (reference sequence).

J is TRBJ2-7 and V is TRBV7-2; D may correspond to TRBD1 or TRBD2 (5 bases each). The J call could be wrong; TRBJ2-1 is a better fit for the DNA end. The CDR3 runs 16 residues. CDR1 is SGHTA, CDR2 FQGNSA, per germline. The CDR3 nucleotides read TGTGCCAGCAGCTTCCTCACCCAGGGCCCGGGGAATGAGCAGTTCTTC. This sequence encodes CASSFLTQGPGNEQFF.